These T cell receptor beta chains were read from a single sample in a study of response to subunit inactivated influenza vaccine. TCRdb re-called the RT-PCR reads through MiXCR, storing one row per CDR3 protein. The data hold some 550,000 distinct CDR3 sequences, with 20% to 25% observed a single time. These same records also appear under a second study, on T cells expressing NK-cell markers.

This specimen was CD4+ T cells sorted from PBMCs, taken 11 to 12 days after vaccination. These receptors were collected from a man in his fifties or sixties who received an inactivated influenza vaccine. Each CDR3 is given with its conserved first and last residue. D genes are given only for firm matches.

d_call v_call cdr3_aa
NA TRBV4-3 CASSQDRGANIQYF
NA TRBV28 CASSLPPIYEQYF
TRBD2 TRBV20-1 CSASRTSGGVTDTQYF
TRBD2 TRBV11-2 CASSLDPGLAGGRSTDTQYF
NA TRBV7-9 CASSLGVRGHTEAFF
TRBD1 TRBV20-1 CSARDPNRGEAFF
NA TRBV5-1 CASSLAVRNTEAFF
NA TRBV20-1 CSATSMGRNTEAFF
NA TRBV20-1 CSARAVHGRYSNQPQHF
NA TRBV12-3/TRBV12-4 CASSAGPDSNQPQHF
NA TRBV11-2 CASSFSLNTEAFF
NA TRBV7-8 CASSLAVRETQYF
NA TRBV7-2 CASSPTWLMNTGELFF
TRBD2 TRBV7-2 CASSLTSGRHNEQFF